This T cell receptor (beta chain) was recovered during a study of blood T cell repertoires in COVID-19. The overall study: Italy, Spain and the United States were the sources of the convalescent and acute COVID-19 samples.

The V gene lost 4 bases and the J gene lost 13 bases, with 11 bases spanning the gap. The CDR3 runs 12 residues. As originally analysed: Reference gene primer amplification gave estimated nucleated cell counts. Sequencing was performed with immunoSEQ multiplex PCR; in TCRdb, only in-frame clones are kept and a portion is missing. V, J and clone size reflect that table, while D and trimming were determined from the DNA. The repertoire has 100,000 to 150,000 clones, roughly four fifths of them found once; the top ten carry more than 5.5%. The sequenced material came from peripheral blood. The receptor's source is a man between 60 and 75 years old with acute or convalescent COVID-19. J is TRBJ1-6 and V is TRBV12-3 or TRBV12-4; D is ambiguous. The CDR3 reads CASSSRASPLHF. For the CDR3, the DNA is TGTGCCAGCAGTTCCCGTGCGTCGCCCCTCCACTTT.